This paragraph covers one T cell receptor (beta chain) sequence. The data were obtained in a study of shared clonotypes between healthy human individuals. Assay used: immunoSEQ multiplex PCR; TCRdb lists only in-frame clones, some missing. The sample consists of 2 million to 2.5 million clones, over 90% of them appearing once. Germline loops: CDR1 SNHLY, CDR2 FYNNEI. This CDR3 has 14 amino acids. Germline trimming cut 8 bases from V and 4 bases from J; bases unmatched to any gene: 8. The sequence was obtained from a man between 18 and 35 years old in good health. Some clones in this sample may be carry-over from other donors' samples. Material: naive CD4+ T cells from PBMCs. Subset: CD45RA+ positively selected. The J gene is TRBJ1-1, the V gene TRBV2, with 9 bases fitting TRBD1. CDR3 in amino acids: CASQGQGRVTEAFF. The CDR3 nucleotides read TGTGCCAGCCAAGGACAGGGGAGGGTCACTGAAGCTTTCTTT.